This is a list of T cell receptor beta chains from one sample in a study of regulatory and conventional T cells in RAG deficiency. Sequencing used immunoSEQ multiplex PCR; TCRdb keeps in-frame clones, though not all of them. Here the sample spans 8,000 or so clones, approximately 93% being singletons. These records were also assigned to another study, of regulatory T cells.

The specimen sequenced was CD127- CD25+ CD4+ Tregs sorted from blood. The receptors stem from a human donor in good health. Both conserved end residues are part of each CDR3. D genes are given only for firm matches. A clone size is listed for some rows: how often the clone was seen (once, few, many), or a class if it is expanded.

>TRBV11-2|.|TRBD1|TRBJ2-3
CASSLHPGTGSTDTQYF
TGTGCCAGCAGCTTACATCCCGGGACAGGGAGTACAGATACGCAGTATTTT
>TRBV5-1|few|.|TRBJ1-1
CASSLSMNTEAFF
TGCGCCAGCAGTCTGAGTATGAACACTGAAGCTTTCTTT
>TRBV5-4|.|TRBD2|TRBJ2-7
CASSLSLAGTYEQYF
TGTGCCAGCAGCTTGAGTCTAGCGGGGACCTACGAGCAGTACTTC
>TRBV14|.|.|TRBJ2-3
CASSQAGGTDTQYF
TGTGCCAGCAGCCAAGCAGGGGGCACAGATACGCAGTATTTT
>TRBV18|.|.|TRBJ2-3
CASSPVTDTQYF
TGTGCCAGCTCACCCGTTACAGATACGCAGTATTTT
>TRBV5-6|.|.|TRBJ2-5
CASSLAETQYF
TGTGCCAGCAGCTTGGCGGAGACCCAGTACTTC
>TRBV19|.|.|TRBJ2-7
CASSIQGLLENEQYF
TGTGCCAGTAGTATACAGGGCCTCCTGGAAAACGAGCAGTACTTC
>TRBV14|.|TRBD2|TRBJ2-3
CASSLSLGRPAGPTSTDTQYF
TGTGCCAGCAGCCTGTCCCTTGGCAGGCCAGCGGGACCCACTAGCACAGATACGCAGTATTTT
>TRBV5-4|.|.|TRBJ2-7
CASSLDRVPSYEQYF
TGTGCCAGCAGCTTGGACAGGGTCCCATCCTACGAGCAGTACTTC
>TRBV5-6|.|.|TRBJ2-1
CASSSYRTNNEQFF
TGTGCCAGCAGCTCCTACCGAACTAACAATGAGCAGTTCTTC
>TRBV4-2|.|.|TRBJ1-6
CASSQEAPPTSPLHF
TGTGCCAGCAGCCAAGAGGCCCCCCCAACTTCACCCCTCCACTTT
>TRBV5-1|.|.|TRBJ1-1
CASSLAKHMNTEAFF
TGCGCCAGCAGCTTGGCCAAACATATGAACACTGAAGCTTTCTTT
>TRBV30|.|.|TRBJ1-4
CAWSDLLEGEKLFF
TGTGCCTGGAGCGACCTCCTGGAGGGCGAAAAACTGTTTTTT
>TRBV5-1|once|.|TRBJ2-7
CASSVLAVAYEQYF
TGCGCCAGCAGCGTGCTAGCAGTTGCCTACGAGCAGTACTTC
>TRBV30|once|TRBD2|TRBJ2-1
CAWSVPGGPYNEQFF
TGTGCCTGGAGTGTACCGGGAGGCCCCTACAATGAGCAGTTCTTC
>TRBV7-6|.|.|TRBJ2-5
CASSLASGHLRDF
TGTGCCAGCAGCTTAGCGTCGGGACACCTACGGGACTTC
>TRBV7-2|.|.|TRBJ2-3
CASSLAGSFRDTQYF
TGTGCCAGCAGCTTAGCGGGCTCCTTCCGTGATACGCAGTATTTT
>TRBV6-1|.|.|TRBJ2-3
CASSAYSATDTQYF
TGTGCCAGCAGTGCCTATAGCGCCACAGATACGCAGTATTTT
>TRBV12-5|.|TRBD2|TRBJ2-1
CASGRGTSGRKGEQFF
TGTGCTAGTGGTCGCGGGACTAGCGGGAGGAAGGGTGAGCAGTTCTTC
>TRBV10-3|.|TRBD2|TRBJ2-2
CAITQTSGGELFF
TGTGCCATCACCCAAACTAGCGGCGGGGAGCTGTTTTTT
>TRBV5-4|.|TRBD2|TRBJ2-1
CASSFEAGAGNEQFF
TGTGCCAGCAGCTTTGAGGCGGGAGCCGGCAATGAGCAGTTCTTC
>TRBV7-9|.|TRBD1|TRBJ1-3
CASSPYGTASGNTIYF
TGTGCCAGCAGCCCCTATGGGACAGCCTCTGGAAACACCATATATTTT
>TRBV30|.|.|TRBJ1-5
CAWRARGSNQPQHF
TGTGCCTGGAGAGCCCGGGGTTCCAATCAGCCCCAGCATTTT